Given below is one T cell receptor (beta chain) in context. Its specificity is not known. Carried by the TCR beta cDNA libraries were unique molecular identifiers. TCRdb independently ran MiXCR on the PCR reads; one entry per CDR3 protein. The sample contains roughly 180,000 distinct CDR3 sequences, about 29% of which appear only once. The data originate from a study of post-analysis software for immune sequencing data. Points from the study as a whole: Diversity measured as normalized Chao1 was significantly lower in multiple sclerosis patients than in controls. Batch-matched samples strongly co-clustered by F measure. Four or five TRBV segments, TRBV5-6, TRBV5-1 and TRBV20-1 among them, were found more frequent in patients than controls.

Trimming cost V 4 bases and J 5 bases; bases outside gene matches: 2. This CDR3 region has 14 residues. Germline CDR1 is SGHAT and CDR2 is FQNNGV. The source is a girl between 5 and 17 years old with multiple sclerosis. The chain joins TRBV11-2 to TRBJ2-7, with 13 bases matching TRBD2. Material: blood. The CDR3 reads CASSSGLAGDEQYF. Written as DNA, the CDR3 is TGTGCCAGCAGCTCCGGACTAGCGGGAGACGAGCAGTACTTC.